The 10 T cell receptor beta chains below were found in one sample sequenced in a study of post-analysis software for immune sequencing data. General study results and limits: TRBV5-6, TRBV5-1 and TRBV20-1 were among a few TRBV segments more frequent in patients than controls.

Which antigens these TCRs recognize remains unknown. Unique-molecular-identifier-tagged TCR beta cDNA libraries were used. TCRdb reprocessed the PCR reads with MiXCR, giving one entry per CDR3 protein. The data show some 240,000 distinct CDR3 sequences, 36% seen once. Material: blood. The source of these receptors is a girl aged 10-17 years with multiple sclerosis.

This clonotype was detected ten times or more. This chain joins TRBV12-3 or TRBV12-4 and TRBJ1-5; unclear D gene. With 3 bases removed from V and 3 bases from J, the gap between germline ends came to 6 bases. This CDR3 comprises 13 residues. The chain's CDR3 is CASSFGANQPQHF. CDR3 nucleotides: TGTGCCAGCAGTTTTGGCGCCAATCAGCCCCAGCATTTT.

J is TRBJ2-7 and V is TRBV6-5, with unresolved D. The CDR3 totals 16 residues. V lost 3 bases and J lost 3, with 18 bases in between. The V gene's germline CDR1 is MNHEY and CDR2 SVGAGI. The CDR3 bases are TGTGCCAGCAGTTATCCCCAGTGTACCTCCGACTACGAGCAGTACTTC. Translating it yields CASSYPQCTSDYEQYF.

The rearrangement links TRBV20-1 to TRBJ2-7; tentative D call: TRBD1 (6 bases). Germline V CDR1 and CDR2: DFQATT, SNEGSKA (reference sequence). The CDR3 has 14 amino acids. Trimming stripped 3 bases from V and 3 bases from J, with 15 bases between. CDR3 loop: CSARADSSYYEQYF. CDR3 nucleotide sequence: TGCAGTGCTAGGGCGGACAGCAGCTACTACGAGCAGTACTTC.

This chain uses TRBV7-8 with TRBJ2-2; a possible D gene is TRBD2 (5 bases). This CDR3 has 12 amino acids. The V end was cut by 6 bases, the J end by 6 bases, with 8 bases between. Per germline, CDR1 SGHVS and CDR2 FQNEAQ. CDR3 DNA sequence: TGTGCCAGCAGGAGGGATTCCGGGGAGCTGTTTTTT. Protein: CASRRDSGELFF. The whole variable domain, filled in from reference TRBV7-8 and TRBJ2-2, reads GAGVSQSPRYKVAKRGQDVALRCDPISGHVSLFWYQQALGQGPEFLTYFQNEAQLDKSGLPSDRFFAERPEGSVSTLKIQRTQQEDSAVYLCASRRDSGELFFGEGSRLTVL.

This clonotype was seen a few times. V is TRBV7-2 and J is TRBJ1-1; D is unclear. Germline lookup yields CDR1 SGHTA and CDR2 FQGNSA. The germline V and J ends were trimmed by 0 bases and 5 bases, with 7 bases remaining between them. The length of the CDR3 is 13 residues. CDR3 residues: CASSLAVRTEAFF. The CDR3 DNA follows: TGTGCCAGCAGCTTAGCCGTGAGGACTGAAGCTTTCTTT. The entire variable domain, with the rest obtained from reference TRBV7-2 and TRBJ1-1, is as follows: GAGVSQSPSNKVTEKGKDVELRCDPISGHTALYWYRQSLGQGLEFLIYFQGNSAPDKSGLPSDRFSAERTGGSVSTLTIQRTQQEDSAVYLCASSLAVRTEAFFGQGTRLTVV.

The sample holds many counts of this clonotype. The V and J genes are TRBV3-1 and TRBJ2-3; D is unresolved. The V end was cut by 0 bases, the J end by 3 bases, with 16 bases between. This CDR3 is 17 amino acids long. Germline loops: CDR1 LGHDT, CDR2 YNNKEL (reference sequence). The CDR3 nucleotides are TGTGCCAGCAGCCAAGACTCGGCCGGACGCAATACAGATACGCAGTATTTT. Protein sequence: CASSQDSAGRNTDTQYF.

This clonotype showed up many times. The V call is TRBV7-2, the J call TRBJ1-2; D unresolved. Germline CDR1 reads SGHTA; CDR2 reads FQGNSA. Deletions cut 2 bases from V and 4 bases from J, with 11 bases between. This CDR3 spans 14 amino acids. The CDR3 sequence is CASSLPHGLYGYTF. The CDR3 bases are TGTGCCAGCAGCTTACCGCACGGCCTCTATGGCTACACCTTC.

The CDR3 here is CASREGLTGSNEQYF. The CDR3, as DNA: TGTGCCAGCAGAGAAGGACTGACAGGGTCCAATGAGCAGTACTTC. V usage is TRBV12-3 or TRBV12-4 and J usage is TRBJ2-7, with TRBD1 matching over 7 bases. V dropped 6 bases and J dropped 7; count of bases not matched to a gene: 15. The CDR3 length is 15 residues.

At least ten counts were recorded for this clonotype. The gene calls are TRBV6-5 and TRBJ2-7, with 10 nucleotides matching TRBD2. The CDR3 loop spans 15 amino acids. The V gene end was trimmed by 6 bases and the J gene end by 5 bases; junction bases not matched to a gene: 10. Looked up from germline, CDR1 is MNHEY and CDR2 is SVGAGI. CDR3 sequence reads: CASSRLSGGANEQYF. CDR3 bases: TGTGCCAGCAGCCGATTAAGCGGGGGGGCGAACGAGCAGTACTTC.

Turning to this clonotype: A much larger clone lies a single base off, so this may be a read error. The gene calls are TRBV20-1 and TRBJ1-6; maybe TRBD1 (6 bases). The CDR3 runs to 15 residues. Per germline, CDR1 DFQATT and CDR2 SNEGSKA (reference sequence). The ends were cut back, 0 bases at V and 7 bases at J, with 13 bases in the middle. The DNA for the CDR3 is TGCAGTGCTAGAGAGAGTGAACAGGGAAATTCACCCCTCCACTTT. Translating gives CSARESEQGNSPLHF.